This TCR beta chain was identified during a study of blood T cell repertoires in COVID-19. Study background: The analysed material was cDNA or gDNA that came from T cells, B-cell-depleted T cells, or PBMCs.

This table comes from immunoSEQ multiplex PCR, and its TCRdb copy is limited to in-frame clones, with some not included. This sample carries some 160,000 clones, about 80% of them seen once, and the ten largest clones take 11%. The CDR3 is 13 amino acids. Germline V gives CDR1 KGHDR, CDR2 SFDVKD. Trimming cost V 2 bases and J 7 bases, with 7 bases left between them. The source material was peripheral blood. V is TRBV24-1 and J is TRBJ1-4, with D unclear. The TCR was taken from an older man with active or convalescent COVID-19. Here the CDR3 DNA reads TGTGCCACCAGTGATTCCGAGCCTGAAAAACTGTTTTTT. Protein: CATSDSEPEKLFF.